These 17 T cell receptor beta chains were sequenced from one sample in a study of T cells after yellow fever vaccination. TCRdb fed the 5' RACE reads into MiXCR, producing one record per CDR3 protein. The data show about 58,000 distinct CDR3 sequences, roughly 7.4% seen once. Sequenced material: CD8+ T cells sorted from PBMCs, taken on the day of the first yellow fever vaccination. Receptors originate from a man between 18 and 29 years old who received the YFV17D yellow fever vaccine.

This chain links TRBV4-2 with TRBJ2-1; TRBD1 is a possible D gene (5 bases). With 4 bases removed from V and 5 bases from J, the gap between germline ends came to 12 bases. CDR1 LGHNA and CDR2 YNFKEQ come from the germline V gene. This CDR3 contains 14 residues. The CDR3 coding sequence is TGTGCCAGCAGCCCCGCGCGACAGCACAATGAGCAGTTCTTC. It yields the protein CASSPARQHNEQFF.

The chain employs TRBV20-1 and TRBJ2-7; TRBD1 might be the D (5 bases). The V gene lost 5 bases and the J gene lost 1 base, with 15 bases spanning the gap. This CDR3 comprises 14 residues. Germline CDR1 DFQATT, CDR2 SNEGSKA (reference sequence). The CDR3 loop is CSARGRRASYEQYV. CDR3 coding DNA: TGCAGTGCTCGAGGACGCAGGGCATCCTACGAGCAGTACGTC.

This clonotype has only a few counts. This chain uses TRBV3-1 with TRBJ1-6, with a possible D match to TRBD1 (5 bases). The CDR3 loop spans 13 amino acids. Trimming removed 4 bases from V and 8 bases from J, with 9 bases in between. Germline CDR1 is LGHDT and CDR2 is YNNKEL (reference sequence). The CDR3 DNA sequence: TGTGCCAGCAGCCGTGACAGATATTCACCCCTCCACTTT. Its protein product is CASSRDRYSPLHF.

There are many counts of this clonotype. The chain combines TRBV20-1 with TRBJ2-1; 10 bases match TRBD2. The V gene end was trimmed by 0 bases and the J gene end by 6 bases; junction bases not matched to a gene: 2. This CDR3 has 14 amino acids. CDR1 DFQATT and CDR2 SNEGSKA come from the germline V gene (reference sequence). CDR3 loop: CSARDLAGVNEQFF. CDR3 in DNA: TGCAGTGCTAGAGATCTAGCGGGGGTCAATGAGCAGTTCTTC.

This clonotype was detected a few times. The rearrangement uses TRBV27 and TRBJ2-4; D may correspond to TRBD1 or TRBD2 (5 bases each). Germline-derived CDR1 and CDR2 are MNHEY and SMNVEV (reference sequence). V lost 6 bases to trimming and J lost 1 base, with 10 bases between them. The CDR3 sequence is 14 residues long. DNA for the CDR3: TGTGCCAGCAGCCCCGGGACCGCCAAAAACATTCAGTACTTC. As protein: CASSPGTAKNIQYF.

This clonotype was detected only a few times. This chain connects TRBV29-1 to TRBJ2-6; D may match TRBD1 or TRBD2 (6 bases each). Trimming removed 1 base at V and 2 bases at J, with 15 bases between. This CDR3 is 17 amino acids long. Germline V gene lookup returns CDR1 SQVTM and CDR2 ANQGSEA. CDR3 sequence reads: CSVEARGPPPGANVLTF. The CDR3 DNA sequence: TGCAGCGTTGAAGCACGGGGGCCACCCCCTGGGGCCAACGTCCTGACTTTC.

The V gene is TRBV7-6, the J gene TRBJ2-5; TRBD1 matches at 10 bases. V shed 2 bases, J shed 4 bases, and the junction held 7 bases outside the gene matches. The CDR3 is made up of 16 amino acids. The V gene's germline CDR1 is SGHVS and CDR2 FNYEAQ. CDR3 in DNA: TGTGCCAGCAGCTTAAGCGCCGGGACAGGGGTAGAGACCCAGTACTTC. Residues: CASSLSAGTGVETQYF.

The rearrangement uses TRBV10-3 and TRBJ2-7; D is possibly TRBD1 (7 bases). This CDR3 region has 15 residues. The V gene lost 4 bases and the J gene lost 5 bases, with 18 bases spanning the gap. Germline lookup yields CDR1 ENHRY and CDR2 SYGVKD. The CDR3 loop is CAISGQEGAVDEQYF. The DNA of the CDR3 is TGTGCCATCAGTGGTCAGGAGGGGGCTGTAGACGAGCAGTACTTC.

V usage is TRBV18 and J usage is TRBJ2-1; no firm D call. Trimming removed 3 bases from V and 0 bases from J, with 12 bases in between. The germline V gene has CDR1 KGHSH and CDR2 LQKENI. CDR3 size: 16 residues. CDR3 sequence reads: CASSPLGSSSYNEQFF. The DNA of the CDR3 is TGTGCCAGCTCACCGTTGGGCTCGAGCTCCTACAATGAGCAGTTCTTC.

In its sample, this clonotype was seen many times. The chain recombines TRBV3-1 with TRBJ2-1; 7 bases fit TRBD2. J lost 3 bases, V lost 2 bases, and 1 base had no gene match. Germline assignment: CDR1 LGHDT and CDR2 YNNKEL (reference sequence). The CDR3 runs 14 residues. CDR3 residues: CASSQRTSYNEQFF. DNA of the CDR3: TGTGCCAGCAGCCAAAGGACTAGCTACAATGAGCAGTTCTTC.

This clonotype was seen a few times. The chain employs TRBV4-3 and TRBJ2-3, with TRBD2 as a possible D gene (7 bases). This CDR3 spans 14 amino acids. Per the germline V gene, CDR1 is LGHNA and CDR2 is YSLEER. Trimming took 9 bases from V and 2 from J, leaving 15 bases between them. Here the CDR3 reads CASSRGADTDTQYF. The CDR3 DNA sequence: TGCGCCAGTTCCCGGGGGGCGGACACAGATACGCAGTATTTT.

In this sample, this clonotype turned up many times. V is TRBV7-2 and J is TRBJ2-3, with 10 bases fitting TRBD1. The CDR3 sequence is 15 residues long. Unmatched junction bases numbered 2, after V lost 2 bases and J lost 3 bases. Germline assignment: CDR1 SGHTA and CDR2 FQGNSA. CDR3 residues: CASSLRTGGTDTQYF. The CDR3 DNA is TGTGCCAGCAGCTTAAGGACAGGGGGGACAGATACGCAGTATTTT.

This clonotype has ten or more counts. The chain carries TRBV28 and TRBJ2-5; possibly TRBD1 or TRBD2 for D (5 bases each). The germline V and J ends were trimmed by 4 bases and 3 bases, with 18 bases remaining between them. CDR1 and CDR2 from the germline V gene are MDHEN and SYDVKM. This CDR3 comprises 16 residues. CDR3 sequence (DNA): TGTGCCAGCAGTTATTTCGGGGCGCGAGGAAAAGAGACCCAGTACTTC. It specifies CASSYFGARGKETQYF.

This clonotype was detected a few times. The J gene is TRBJ1-1, the V gene TRBV5-1; no clear D. Trimming took 0 bases from V and 1 from J, leaving 10 bases between them. CDR3 size: 15 residues. CDR1 is SGHRS, CDR2 YFSETQ, per germline. CDR3 nucleotide sequence: TGCGCCAGCAGCTTGGCAATGCTATCGAACACTGAAGCTTTCTTT. The encoded protein is CASSLAMLSNTEAFF.

The table lists this clonotype with a few counts. This chain connects TRBV18 to TRBJ2-1, with a weak D call TRBD2 (6 bases). The CDR3 has 14 amino acids. V dropped 5 bases and J dropped 10 bases, with 18 bases sitting between them. CDR1 and CDR2 from the germline V gene are KGHSH and LQKENI. This CDR3 reads CASSSYRGLSEQFF. The CDR3 coding sequence is TGTGCCAGCTCATCGTACCGGGGGTTGAGCGAGCAGTTCTTC.

At least ten counts were recorded for this clonotype. J is TRBJ2-3 and V is TRBV6-2 or TRBV6-3; D unclear. Germline CDR1 reads MNHEY; CDR2 reads SVGEGT. Trimming left V 2 bases short and J 1 base short, with 1 base between. This CDR3 spans 12 amino acids. In DNA form, the CDR3 reads TGTGCCAGCAGTTACGGCACAGATACGCAGTATTTT. This translates into CASSYGTDTQYF.

This clonotype occurred many times. At one boundary the junction diverges from the germline segment, which might be a read error. The chain has TRBV20-1 and TRBJ1-5, with no clear D. Germline V gene data show CDR1 as DFQATT and CDR2 as SNEGSKA (reference sequence). The CDR3 runs to 10 residues. CDR3 residues: CSAGDQPQHF. The DNA of the CDR3 is TGCAGTGCTGGAGATCAGCCCCAGCATTTT.